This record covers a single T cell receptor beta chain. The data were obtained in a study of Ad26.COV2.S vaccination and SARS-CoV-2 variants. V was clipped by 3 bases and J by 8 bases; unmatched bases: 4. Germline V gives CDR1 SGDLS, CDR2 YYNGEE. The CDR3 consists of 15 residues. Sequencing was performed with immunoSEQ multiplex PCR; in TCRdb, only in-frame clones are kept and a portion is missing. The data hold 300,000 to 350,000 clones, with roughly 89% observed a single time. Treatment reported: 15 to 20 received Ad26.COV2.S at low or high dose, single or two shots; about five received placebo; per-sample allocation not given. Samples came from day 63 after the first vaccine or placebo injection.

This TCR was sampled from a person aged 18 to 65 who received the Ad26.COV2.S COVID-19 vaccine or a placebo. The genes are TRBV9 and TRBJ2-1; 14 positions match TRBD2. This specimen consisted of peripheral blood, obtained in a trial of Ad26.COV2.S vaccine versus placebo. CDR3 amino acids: CASSARLAGGYEQFF. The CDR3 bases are TGTGCCAGCAGCGCCAGACTAGCGGGAGGGTATGAGCAGTTCTTC.